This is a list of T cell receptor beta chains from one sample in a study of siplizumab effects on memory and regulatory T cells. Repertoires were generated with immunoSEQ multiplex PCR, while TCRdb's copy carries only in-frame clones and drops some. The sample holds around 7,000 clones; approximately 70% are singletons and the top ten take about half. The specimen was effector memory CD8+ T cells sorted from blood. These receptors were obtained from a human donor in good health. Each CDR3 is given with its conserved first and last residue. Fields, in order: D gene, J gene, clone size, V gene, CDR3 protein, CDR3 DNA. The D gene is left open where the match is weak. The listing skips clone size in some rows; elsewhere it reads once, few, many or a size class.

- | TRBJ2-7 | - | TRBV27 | CASMRAGTYEQYF | TGTGCCAGCATGAGAGCTGGCACCTACGAGCAGTACTTC
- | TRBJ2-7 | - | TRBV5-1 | CASSLGLDYEQYF | TGCGCCAGCAGCTTGGGGTTAGACTACGAGCAGTACTTC
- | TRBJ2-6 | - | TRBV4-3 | CASSQVHGSSGANVLTF | TGCGCCAGCAGCCAAGTTCACGGAAGCTCTGGGGCCAACGTCCTGACTTTC
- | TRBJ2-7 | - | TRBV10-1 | CASNGQPYEQYF | TGCGCCAGCAACGGGCAGCCCTACGAGCAGTACTTC
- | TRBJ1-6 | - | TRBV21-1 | CASSKVAVPGVPLHF | TGTGCCAGCAGCAAAGTGGCCGTCCCCGGGGTACCCCTCCACTTT
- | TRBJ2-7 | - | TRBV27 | CASSLLGEGYEQYF | TGTGCCAGCAGTTTATTGGGCGAAGGATACGAGCAGTACTTC
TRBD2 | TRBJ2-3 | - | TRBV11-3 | CASSARRENRTDTQYF | TGTGCCAGCAGCGCGAGGCGGGAGAACCGCACAGATACGCAGTATTTT
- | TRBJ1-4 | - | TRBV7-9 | CANGNREDEKLFF | TGTGCCAACGGAAACAGGGAAGACGAAAAACTGTTTTTT
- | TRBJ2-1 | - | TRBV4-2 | CASSQGEYNEQFF | TGTGCCAGCAGCCAAGGGGAGTACAATGAGCAGTTCTTC
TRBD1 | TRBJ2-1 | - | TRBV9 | CASSPQGQSYNEQFF | TGTGCCAGCAGCCCACAGGGACAGTCCTACAATGAGCAGTTCTTC
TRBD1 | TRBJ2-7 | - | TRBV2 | CASKAGQGLLGEQYF | TGTGCCAGCAAGGCGGGACAGGGTTTGTTGGGCGAGCAGTACTTC
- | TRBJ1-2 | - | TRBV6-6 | CATLQGSYGYTF | TGTGCCACCTTACAGGGTAGTTATGGCTACACCTTC
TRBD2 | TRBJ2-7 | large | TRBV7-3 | CASSLTASGIYEQYF | TGTGCCAGCAGCTTAACCGCCAGCGGGATCTACGAGCAGTACTTC
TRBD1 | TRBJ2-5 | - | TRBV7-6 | CASSFGQGTQETQYF | TGTGCCAGCAGCTTCGGACAGGGCACTCAAGAGACCCAGTACTTC
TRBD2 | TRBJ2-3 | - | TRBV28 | CASSHPAGDGTDTQYF | TGTGCCAGCAGTCACCCAGCGGGAGACGGCACAGATACGCAGTATTTT
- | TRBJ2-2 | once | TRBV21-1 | CASSISRPTSECTGELFF | TGTGCCAGCAGCATTTCTAGGCCGACTAGCGAATGCACCGGGGAGCTGTTTTTT
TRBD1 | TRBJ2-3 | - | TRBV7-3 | CASSHTGGGRDTQYF | TGTGCCAGCAGCCACACAGGGGGCGGGCGTGATACGCAGTATTTT
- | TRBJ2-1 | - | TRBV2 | CASNLDYNEQFF | TGTGCCAGCAATCTGGACTACAATGAGCAGTTCTTC
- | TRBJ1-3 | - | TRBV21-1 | CASLRPFSGNTIYF | TGTGCCAGCCTGCGACCGTTCTCTGGAAACACCATATATTTT
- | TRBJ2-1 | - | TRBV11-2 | CASSLELAGARKQFF | TGTGCCAGCAGCTTAGAGCTGGCGGGGGCTAGGAAGCAGTTCTTC
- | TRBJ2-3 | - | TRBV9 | CASSPRGYGTDTQYF | TGTGCCAGCAGCCCGAGGGGGTATGGGACAGATACGCAGTATTTT
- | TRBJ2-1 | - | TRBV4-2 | CASSQEGGGIGADEQFF | TGTGCCAGCAGCCAAGAAGGCGGCGGGATCGGGGCGGATGAGCAGTTCTTC
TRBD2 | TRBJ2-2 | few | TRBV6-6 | CASSVLATGELFF | TGTGCCAGCAGTGTACTAGCGACCGGGGAGCTGTTTTTT
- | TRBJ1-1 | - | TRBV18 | CASSPGYGQSTEAFF | TGTGCCAGCTCACCCGGTTATGGGCAGTCCACTGAAGCTTTCTTT
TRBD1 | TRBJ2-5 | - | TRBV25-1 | CASSELSGGQETQYF | TGTGCCAGCAGTGAACTCTCAGGGGGCCAAGAGACCCAGTACTTC
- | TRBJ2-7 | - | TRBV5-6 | CASSFQGNLDEQYF | TGTGCCAGCAGCTTCCAGGGAAATCTCGACGAGCAGTACTTC
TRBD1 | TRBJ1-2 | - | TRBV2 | CASHDRVVYGYTF | TGTGCCAGCCACGACAGGGTAGTCTATGGCTACACCTTC
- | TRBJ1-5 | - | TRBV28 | CASSFMREGYSNQPQHF | TGTGCCAGCAGTTTTATGAGGGAGGGATATAGCAATCAGCCCCAGCATTTT
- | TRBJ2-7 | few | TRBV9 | CASSVDSTYEQYF | TGTGCCAGCAGCGTAGATAGCACCTACGAGCAGTACTTC
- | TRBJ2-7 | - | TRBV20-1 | CSARPDYEQYF | TGCAGTGCTAGGCCCGACTACGAGCAGTACTTC
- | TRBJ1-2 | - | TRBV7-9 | CATSVVWGYGYTF | TGTGCCACATCGGTGGTATGGGGCTATGGCTACACCTTC
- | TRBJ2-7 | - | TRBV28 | CASSLSRVDEQYF | TGTGCCAGCAGTTTATCCCGGGTCGACGAGCAGTACTTC
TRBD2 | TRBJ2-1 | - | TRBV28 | CASSFRGRSIYNEQFF | TGTGCCAGCAGTTTCCGCGGGAGGTCGATTTACAATGAGCAGTTCTTC
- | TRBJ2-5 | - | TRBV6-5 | CASSQAAGQETQYF | TGTGCCAGCAGCCAGGCTGCAGGACAAGAGACCCAGTACTTC
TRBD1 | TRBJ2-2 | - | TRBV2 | CASETRDRETGELFF | TGTGCCAGCGAAACCCGGGACAGGGAAACCGGGGAGCTGTTTTTT
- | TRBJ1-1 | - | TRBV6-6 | CASSRRDPPEAFF | TGTGCCAGCAGCCGCAGGGACCCCCCTGAAGCTTTCTTT
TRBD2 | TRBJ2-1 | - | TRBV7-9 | CASSPSGPYNEQFF | TGTGCCAGCAGCCCTAGCGGTCCCTACAATGAGCAGTTCTTC
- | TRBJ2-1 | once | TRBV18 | CASSPGSNEQFF | TGTGCCAGCTCACCAGGGTCGAATGAGCAGTTCTTC
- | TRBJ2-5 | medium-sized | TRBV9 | CASSGGTYQETQYF | TGTGCCAGCAGCGGCGGGACTTACCAAGAGACCCAGTACTTC
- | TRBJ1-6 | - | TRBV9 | CASSVGQDNSPLYF | TGTGCCAGCAGCGTGGGTCAGGACAATTCACCCCTCTACTTT
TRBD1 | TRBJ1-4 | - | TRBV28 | CASGQGGGEKLFF | TGTGCCAGTGGACAGGGAGGGGGTGAAAAACTGTTTTTT
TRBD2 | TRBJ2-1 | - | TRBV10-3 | CAISEGGDEQFF | TGTGCCATCAGTGAGGGGGGGGATGAGCAGTTCTTC
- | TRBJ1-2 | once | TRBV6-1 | CASSESLEGGNGYTF | TGTGCCAGCAGTGAAAGTCTTGAAGGGGGGAATGGCTACACCTTC
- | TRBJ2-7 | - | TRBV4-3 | CASSQDSSRGVDEQYF | TGCGCCAGCAGCCAAGATTCGTCAAGGGGGGTGGACGAGCAGTACTTC
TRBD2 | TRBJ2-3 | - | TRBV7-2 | CASSLGASGLTDTQYF | TGTGCCAGCAGCTTAGGGGCTAGCGGGCTCACAGATACGCAGTATTTT
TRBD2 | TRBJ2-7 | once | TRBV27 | CASSLLTSGRVYEQYF | TGTGCCAGCAGTTTATTGACTAGCGGGAGGGTATACGAGCAGTACTTC
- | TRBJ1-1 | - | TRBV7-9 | CASSLGWGPGTEAFF | TGTGCCAGCAGCTTAGGATGGGGCCCGGGCACTGAAGCTTTCTTT
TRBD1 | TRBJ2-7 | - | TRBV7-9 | CASSRQGLEQYF | TGTGCCAGCAGTAGACAGGGGCTCGAGCAGTACTTC
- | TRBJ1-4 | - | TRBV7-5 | CASSLTDNNEKLFF | TGTGCCAGCAGCCTGACAGATAATAATGAAAAACTGTTTTTT
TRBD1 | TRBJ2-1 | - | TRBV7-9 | CASSHGQGDLDEQFF | TGTGCCAGCAGCCATGGACAGGGGGATTTGGATGAGCAGTTCTTC
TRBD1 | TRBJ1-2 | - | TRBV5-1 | CASSLAVTGVGYTF | TGCGCCAGCAGCTTGGCCGTGACAGGGGTCGGCTACACCTTC
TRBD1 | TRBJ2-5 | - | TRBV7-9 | CASSHNPDRVEGQETQYF | TGTGCCAGCAGCCACAACCCTGACAGGGTAGAGGGGCAAGAGACCCAGTACTTC
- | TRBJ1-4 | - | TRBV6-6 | CASSDGWRLFF | TGTGCCAGCAGTGATGGGTGGAGACTGTTTTTT
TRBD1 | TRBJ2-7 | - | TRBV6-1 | CASSGSGDRDHEQYF | TGTGCCAGCAGTGGAAGTGGGGACAGGGACCACGAGCAGTACTTC
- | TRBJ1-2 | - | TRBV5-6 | CASSRDGPNYGYTF | TGTGCCAGCAGCAGGGACGGGCCTAACTATGGCTACACCTTC
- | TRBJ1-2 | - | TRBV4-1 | CASSQGRSNYGYTF | TGCGCCAGCAGCCAAGGGAGATCTAACTATGGCTACACCTTC
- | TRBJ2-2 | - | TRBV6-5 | CASSYGENTGELFF | TGTGCCAGCAGTTACGGAGAAAACACCGGGGAGCTGTTTTTT
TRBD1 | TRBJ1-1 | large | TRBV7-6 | CASSLRDSVREGTEAFF | TGTGCCAGCAGCTTAAGGGACAGTGTGAGAGAGGGCACTGAAGCTTTCTTT
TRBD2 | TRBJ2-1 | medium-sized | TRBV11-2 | CASSLYQGGRADFNEQFF | TGTGCCAGCAGCTTATATCAAGGCGGGAGGGCCGATTTCAATGAGCAGTTCTTC
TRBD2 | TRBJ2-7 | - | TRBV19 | CASSSGTSGVYEQYF | TGTGCCAGTAGTAGTGGGACTAGCGGGGTCTACGAGCAGTACTTC